This TCR beta chain was found in a study of cytomegalovirus exposure and HLA in healthy donors. Primers: 60 Vbeta forward and 13 Jbeta reverse. This table comes from immunoSEQ multiplex PCR, and its TCRdb copy is limited to in-frame clones, with some not included. This repertoire comprises tens of thousands of clones; its ten largest clones make up approximately 10%. Germline V lookup: CDR1 MRHNA, CDR2 SNTAGT. The CDR3 contains 14 residues. The V and J ends lost 4 bases and 8 bases respectively, with 14 bases between them. The sample was PBMCs. The receptor was derived from a man aged 35 to 55 in good health and CMV-seropositive. The V gene is TRBV6-4, the J gene TRBJ2-2, with a weak D call TRBD2 (5 bases). The CDR3 DNA reads TGTGCCAGCAGTGCCCTAGCCCCGGGTGGGGAGCTGTTTTTT. This codes for CASSALAPGGELFF.